This is a list of T cell receptor beta chains from one sample in a study of tumor-infiltrating lymphocytes in oesophageal squamous cell carcinoma. Each CDR3 protein gets one entry after TCRdb re-called the PCR reads with MiXCR. This sample has 9,900 or so distinct CDR3 sequences, with around three fifths found just once. Sequenced sample: esophageal tumor tissue. The receptors stem from a male donor with esophageal squamous cell carcinoma. Both conserved end residues are part of each CDR3. Fields, in order: D gene, V gene, J gene, clone size, CDR3 DNA, CDR3 protein. A D gene is named only where the DNA matches it firmly. The size entry is marked missing in some rows and otherwise reads once, few, many or a size class.

>TRBD2|TRBV7-2|TRBJ2-1|NA
TGTGCCAGCAGCTCGAAGGGACTAGCGGGGGGATACAATGAGCAGTTCTTC
CASSSKGLAGGYNEQFF
>NA|TRBV7-3|TRBJ2-5|NA
TGTGCCAGCAGCCAGGGGCAAGAGACCCAGTACTTC
CASSQGQETQYF
>TRBD2|TRBV7-2|TRBJ2-1|NA
TGTGCCAGCAGCTTGGGACTAGCGGGAGGTTCCAATGAGCAGTTCTTC
CASSLGLAGGSNEQFF
>TRBD1|TRBV20-1|TRBJ2-5|NA
TGCAGTGCGGAAATGACAGGGGGAGAGACCCAGTACTTC
CSAEMTGGETQYF
>TRBD1|TRBV11-2|TRBJ2-1|NA
TGTGCCAGCGACTCCGGGACAGGGGGCCACAATGAGCAGTTCTTC
CASDSGTGGHNEQFF
>NA|TRBV20-1|TRBJ2-5|few
TGCAGTGCTTGGGGACGGGCTCAAGAGACCCAGTACTTC
CSAWGRAQETQYF
>TRBD2|TRBV12-3/TRBV12-4|TRBJ2-1|once
TGTGCCAGCAGACCCGGGACTAGCGGTTCTTGGCAGTTCTTC
CASRPGTSGSWQFF
>NA|TRBV7-6|TRBJ2-3|NA
TGTGCCAGCAGCCAAGTGGCGGGGCCTGATACGAAGTATTTT
CASSQVAGPDTKYF
>NA|TRBV12-3/TRBV12-4|TRBJ2-7|NA
TGTGCCAGCAACGAGCAGTACTTC
CASNEQYF
>TRBD2|TRBV7-9|TRBJ2-1|NA
TGTGCCAGCAGCTCCGGACTAGCGGAAGACAATGAGCAGTTCTTC
CASSSGLAEDNEQFF
>TRBD2|TRBV11-2|TRBJ2-7|NA
TGTGCCAGCAGGAGACTAGCGGGAGGCGACTACGAGCAGTACTTC
CASRRLAGGDYEQYF
>TRBD1|TRBV24-1|TRBJ2-1|once
TGTGCCACCAGTGGAGACAGGGTCCATGAGCAGTTCTTC
CATSGDRVHEQFF
>NA|TRBV24-1|TRBJ2-1|medium-sized
TGTGCCACCAGTGATCCGTCTAGCGACCCCTACAATGAGCAGTTCTTC
CATSDPSSDPYNEQFF
>TRBD1|TRBV5-1|TRBJ2-7|NA
TGCGCCAGCAGCCCGGGACAGGGTGGGAGCTCCTACGAGCAGTACTTC
CASSPGQGGSSYEQYF
>NA|TRBV7-2|TRBJ2-2|once
TGTGCCAGCAGCTTACAATCCCGGGATTCGAGGGGCGGGGAGCTGTTTTTT
CASSLQSRDSRGGELFF
>NA|TRBV7-3|TRBJ2-1|NA
TGTGCCAGCAGCTTCGGTGGGGGAACCTACAATGAGCAGTTCTTC
CASSFGGGTYNEQFF
>NA|TRBV7-2|TRBJ2-5|NA
TGTGCCAGCAGCAGTGGACAGCGACAAGAGACCCAGTACTTC
CASSSGQRQETQYF
>NA|TRBV27|TRBJ1-5|NA
TGTGCCAGCAGTTTAGTCCAAGGGAACAATCAGCCCCAGCATTTT
CASSLVQGNNQPQHF
>NA|TRBV11-2|TRBJ2-7|NA
TGTGCCAGCAGCCAAGCCGGGTGGGGAACCTACGAGCAGTACTTC
CASSQAGWGTYEQYF
>TRBD2|TRBV7-3|TRBJ2-5|NA
TGTGCCAGCAGCGTCGGCGCGGGGGGGTTAGAGACCCAGTACTTC
CASSVGAGGLETQYF
>TRBD2|TRBV7-9|TRBJ2-3|NA
TGTGCCAGCAGCACTAGACTAGCGGGAGCGGCAGATACGCAGTATTTT
CASSTRLAGAADTQYF
>TRBD1|TRBV7-6|TRBJ1-1|once
TGTGCCAGCAGCTACCAGGGGGTGAACACTGAAGCTTTCTTT
CASSYQGVNTEAFF
>TRBD1|TRBV11-2|TRBJ2-7|NA
TGTGCCAGCAGTCGGGACAGATTAGCCTACGAGCAGTACTTC
CASSRDRLAYEQYF
>TRBD1|TRBV7-3|TRBJ2-2|NA
TGTGCCAGCAGCGTCAGGGGGCTGATGGGCACCGGGGAGCTGTTTTTT
CASSVRGLMGTGELFF
>NA|TRBV11-3|TRBJ2-7|NA
TGTGCCAGCAGCTCTAAACCAGGGGTCGAGCAGTACTTC
CASSSKPGVEQYF
>NA|TRBV7-6|TRBJ2-7|NA
TGTGCCAGCAGCTTAGGAACAGGGACTTTTGCCTACGAGCAGTACTTC
CASSLGTGTFAYEQYF
>TRBD1|TRBV6-5|TRBJ2-7|NA
TGTGCCAGCAGCCATGGACAGGGGGCGTACGAGCAGTACTTC
CASSHGQGAYEQYF
>NA|TRBV7-3|TRBJ2-3|NA
TGTGCCAGCAGCTCGACACAGGGTGATACGCAGTATTTT
CASSSTQGDTQYF
>TRBD1|TRBV12-3/TRBV12-4|TRBJ1-2|NA
TGTGCCAGCAGGGCTGGGACAGGGAGTGGCTACACCTTC
CASRAGTGSGYTF
>NA|TRBV7-2|TRBJ1-1|NA
TGTGCCAGCAGCTTATTTGAGAACACTGAAGCTTTCTTT
CASSLFENTEAFF
>NA|TRBV7-2|TRBJ2-3|NA
TGTGCCAGCAGCCCGGACTCCCATACGCAGTATTTT
CASSPDSHTQYF
>NA|TRBV19|TRBJ1-4|many
TGTGCCAGTAGTAGGCCCTCACCCGCAACTAATGAAAAACTGTTTTTT
CASSRPSPATNEKLFF
>NA|TRBV6-6|TRBJ2-5|NA
TGTGCCAGCAGTTACTCCACAGGGAGATGGGTCCAAGAGACCCAGTACTTC
CASSYSTGRWVQETQYF
>TRBD2|TRBV11-2|TRBJ2-1|once
TGTGCCAGCAGGATAGCGGGAAGCCGAGACAATGAGCAGTTCTTC
CASRIAGSRDNEQFF
>NA|TRBV7-2|TRBJ2-1|NA
TGTGCCAGCAGCCAGGTTTGGAGCTCACGGTACAATGAGCAGTTCTTC
CASSQVWSSRYNEQFF
>NA|TRBV12-3/TRBV12-4|TRBJ2-7|many
TGTGCCAGCAGCAAAGGGCAGCTACACTCATACGAGCAGTACTTC
CASSKGQLHSYEQYF
>NA|TRBV7-2|TRBJ2-5|once
TGTGCCAGCAGGGAGACCCAGTACTTC
CASRETQYF
>TRBD2|TRBV7-6|TRBJ2-1|NA
TGTGCCAGCAGCTCGCGGGGGAACTACAATGAGCAGTTCTTC
CASSSRGNYNEQFF
>NA|TRBV10-2|TRBJ2-3|NA
TGCGCCAGCAGTGAAGAGGGAGATACGCAGTATTTT
CASSEEGDTQYF
>TRBD2|TRBV7-9|TRBJ2-1|NA
TGTGCCAGCAGCCCCGTTAGCGGGGGGGCCTACAATGAGCAGTTCTTC
CASSPVSGGAYNEQFF
>NA|TRBV7-2|TRBJ2-1|NA
TGTGCCAGCAGCTCACCCCTTCTTCTAGGCGGGGGCGACTCCTACAATGAGCAGTTCTTC
CASSSPLLLGGGDSYNEQFF
>NA|TRBV6-1|TRBJ2-6|NA
TGTGCCAGCAGTCGTCAGGGGCCTAACTCTGGGGCCAACGTCCTGACTTTC
CASSRQGPNSGANVLTF
>NA|TRBV7-1|TRBJ2-4|NA
TGTGCCAGCGAAGGGGGCGGGAAGGGCTTAGATACGCAGTACTTC
CASEGGGKGLDTQYF
>NA|TRBV5-3|TRBJ2-5|NA
TGCGCCAGCAGCTTGGGGATGCAAGAGACCCAGTACTTC
CASSLGMQETQYF
>TRBD1|TRBV2|TRBJ2-1|NA
TGTGCCAGCTCCCGGACAGGGGACTTTTACAATGAGCAGTTCTTC
CASSRTGDFYNEQFF
>NA|TRBV5-6|TRBJ2-4|NA
TGTGCCAGCAGACTGGTTGGGTCCAAAAACATTCAGTACTTC
CASRLVGSKNIQYF
>NA|TRBV7-2|TRBJ2-3|few
TGTGCCAGCAGCTTAAGGCAGGGGGGCGACACAGATACGCAGTATTTT
CASSLRQGGDTDTQYF
>NA|TRBV7-8|TRBJ2-3|NA
TGTGCCTCATTGGGCGGTCGCGCAGATACGCAGTATTTT
CASLGGRADTQYF
>NA|TRBV7-6|TRBJ2-5|NA
TGTGCCAGCAGCTCTACCGGGGAGACCCAGTACTTC
CASSSTGETQYF
>TRBD2|TRBV11-2|TRBJ2-5|large
TGTGCCAGCAGCTTAGGAAATAGCGGGCTTGGTTCAGAGACCCAGTACTTC
CASSLGNSGLGSETQYF